This TCR beta chain was sequenced for a study of CD8 T cells in ankylosing spondylitis. Study-level findings and limits: Disease-linked clones proved CD8+ and comparatively uncommon in peripheral blood. Reported data indicate significant enrichment of disease-linked clones within matched ankylosing spondylitis synovial fluid. Reactive arthritis synovial fluid and blood were previously reported to contain some motif variants. Blood of patients with ankylosing spondylitis appeared to be characterized by a TCR beta motif of 8 or 9 highly homologous variants.

Of note for this clonotype: Its specificity is not known.

Libraries for TCR beta were made by quantitative 5'-RACE with molecular barcodes. A single record per CDR3 protein comes from TCRdb applying MiXCR to the 5' RACE reads. The sample has hundreds of thousands of distinct CDR3 sequences, roughly 18% seen once. The specimen was blood, either unsorted or a sorted T cell fraction (not recorded which). The sequence came from a male donor with ankylosing spondylitis.

For the CDR3, the DNA is TGTGCCATTTCAACTGGGGCCTACGAGCAGTACTTC. Its protein is CAISTGAYEQYF. The gene calls are TRBV28 and TRBJ2-7; D is uncertain. The germline V and J ends were trimmed by 10 bases and 2 bases, with 12 bases remaining between them. CDR3 length: 12 amino acids. Germline lookup yields CDR1 MDHEN and CDR2 SYDVKM.